The clone carrying this T cell receptor beta chain appeared a few times. This CDR3 is built from 13 residues. Per germline, CDR1 SEHNR and CDR2 FQNEAQ (reference sequence). V lost 8 bases to trimming and J lost 0 bases, with 8 bases between them. The data were taken from a study of blood T cells in healthy people across ages. Each sample used at least 6.5 million PBMCs. Primers used in a second PCR of roughly 6 to 11 cycles were a sample-barcoded 5' primer and a J-beta primer mix. MiXCR was run by TCRdb on the 5' RACE reads, yielding one entry per CDR3 protein. The table lists more than 500,000 distinct CDR3 sequences, about 29% of them singletons. These data were also reused for a study on T cells of mothers and their children.

The origin of this receptor is a boy aged 2 to 10 in good health. Material: blood. The rearrangement links TRBV7-9 to TRBJ2-1, with D possibly TRBD1 on 5 matching bases. This chain's CDR3 is CASDRSSYNEQFF. The CDR3 region has the DNA TGTGCCAGCGACAGATCCTCCTACAATGAGCAGTTCTTC. The full variable domain, completed using reference TRBV7-9 and TRBJ2-1, is DTGVSQNPRHKITKRGQNVTFRCDPISEHNRLYWYRQTLGQGPEFLTYFQNEAQLEKSRLLSDRFSAERPKGSFSTLEIQRTEQGDSAMYLCASDRSSYNEQFFGPGTRLTVL.